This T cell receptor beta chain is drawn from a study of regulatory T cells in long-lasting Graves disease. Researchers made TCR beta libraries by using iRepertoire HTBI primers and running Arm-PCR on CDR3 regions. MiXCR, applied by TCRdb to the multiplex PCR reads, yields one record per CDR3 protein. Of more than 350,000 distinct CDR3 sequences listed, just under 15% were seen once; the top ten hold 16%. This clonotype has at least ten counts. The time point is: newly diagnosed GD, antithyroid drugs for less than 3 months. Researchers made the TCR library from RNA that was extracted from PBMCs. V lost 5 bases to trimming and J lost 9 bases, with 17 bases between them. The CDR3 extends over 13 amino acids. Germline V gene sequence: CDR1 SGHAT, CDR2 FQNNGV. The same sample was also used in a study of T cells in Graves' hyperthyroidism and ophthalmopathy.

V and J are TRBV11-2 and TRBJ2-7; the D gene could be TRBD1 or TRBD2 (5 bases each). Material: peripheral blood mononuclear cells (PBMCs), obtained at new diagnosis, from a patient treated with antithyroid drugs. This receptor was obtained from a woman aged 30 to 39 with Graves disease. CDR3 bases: TGTGCCAGCAGCCGCGATGAGGGGCGTGGGCAGTACTTC. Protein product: CASSRDEGRGQYF.